These 15 T cell receptor beta chains came from one sample sequenced in a study of identical twins. TCRdb re-derived calls from the 5' RACE reads in MiXCR, one entry per CDR3 protein. The sample shows about 530,000 distinct CDR3 sequences, around 24% of them seen only once. The sample was also reused in another study, on yellow fever vaccine responses in identical twins.

Sequencing input: CD4+ T cells sorted from blood. The receptors originated from a woman aged 18-35 years in good health.

This clonotype was seen a handful of times. The chain employs TRBV6-2 or TRBV6-3 and TRBJ2-3; D gene ambiguous. With 4 bases removed from V and 4 bases from J, the gap between germline ends came to 9 bases. Germline V gives CDR1 MNHEY, CDR2 SVGEGT. The CDR3 extends over 13 amino acids. Written as DNA, the CDR3 is TGTGCCAGCAGTTTTTATGTTTCAGATACGCAGTATTTT. It yields the protein CASSFYVSDTQYF.

The chain links TRBV4-2 to TRBJ2-5; the match to TRBD2 covers 11 bases. The V gene's germline CDR1 is LGHNA and CDR2 YNFKEQ. V lost 2 bases, J lost 7 bases, and 18 bases stayed unmatched. The CDR3 covers 19 residues. The CDR3 DNA sequence: TGTGCCAGCAGCCAACCCACTCTACTAGCGGGAGTTTTCCTACGGACCCAGTACTTC. This translates into CASSQPTLLAGVFLRTQYF.

The chain links TRBV28 to TRBJ2-2; the D gene is possibly TRBD1 (5 bases). The V end lost 6 bases, the J end lost 4 bases, and 9 bases lay between the germline ends. This CDR3 is built from 13 residues. Germline CDR1 MDHEN, CDR2 SYDVKM. CDR3 DNA: TGTGCCAGCAGACTCGACAGCACCGGGGAGCTGTTTTTT. The encoded protein is CASRLDSTGELFF.

The chain is built from TRBV7-9 and TRBJ1-4; no definite D call. The V end lost 5 bases, the J end lost 0 bases, and 4 bases lay between the germline ends. This CDR3 has 13 amino acids. CDR1 SEHNR and CDR2 FQNEAQ come from the germline V gene (reference sequence). CDR3 region: CASSGPTNEKLFF. For the CDR3, the DNA is TGTGCCAGCAGCGGACCAACTAATGAAAAACTGTTTTTT.

The chain is built from TRBV10-3 and TRBJ2-1; D gene unclear. The CDR3 has 16 amino acids. Trimming removed 4 bases at V and 0 bases at J, with 13 bases between. CDR1 and CDR2 from the germline V gene are ENHRY and SYGVKD. CDR3 in DNA: TGTGCCATCAGTGTTTCTGTCGAGAGCTCCTACAATGAGCAGTTCTTC. This gives the protein CAISVSVESSYNEQFF.

The gene calls are TRBV5-1 and TRBJ2-4; TRBD1 is a possible D gene (6 bases). The CDR3 consists of 14 residues. Trimming cost V 1 base and J 8 bases, with 13 bases left between them. Germline CDR1 is SGHRS and CDR2 is YFSETQ. The CDR3 spells CASSLNRESDIQYF. CDR3 coding DNA: TGCGCCAGCAGCTTGAACAGGGAGAGTGACATTCAGTACTTC.

V is TRBV5-1 and J is TRBJ1-5, with TRBD1 identical over 7 bases. V dropped 7 bases and J dropped 0; count of bases not matched to a gene: 1. The CDR3 has 13 residues. Germline assignment: CDR1 SGHRS and CDR2 YFSETQ. CDR3 DNA: TGCGCCAGCGACAGGGATAGCAATCAGCCCCAGCATTTT. Its protein is CASDRDSNQPQHF. The whole variable domain, remainder taken from reference TRBV5-1 and TRBJ1-5, is KAGVTQTPRYLIKTRGQQVTLSCSPISGHRSVSWYQQTPGQGLQFLFEYFSETQRNKGNFPGRFSGRQFSNSRSEMNVSTLELGDSALYLCASDRDSNQPQHFGDGTRLSIL.

The gene calls are TRBV7-7 and TRBJ2-3, with 7 positions matching TRBD2. After removal of 2 bases from V and 2 bases from J, the junction contained 4 bases not matched to a gene. This CDR3 is built from 15 residues. Germline-derived CDR1 and CDR2 are SSHAT and FNYEAQ (reference sequence). The CDR3 region is CASSLTAGFTDTQYF. DNA for the CDR3: TGTGCCAGCAGCTTAACAGCGGGGTTCACAGATACGCAGTATTTT.

The chain couples TRBV3-1 to TRBJ2-1; TRBD2 aligns across 12 bases. CDR3 length: 17 amino acids. Germline CDR1 is LGHDT and CDR2 is YNNKEL (reference sequence). V lost 0 bases, J lost 4 bases, and 4 bases stayed unmatched. CDR3 DNA: TGTGCCAGCAGCCAAGAAGGAACTAGCGGGGGGTACAATGAGCAGTTCTTC. Protein sequence: CASSQEGTSGGYNEQFF.

The CDR3 protein is CASRPPLADTQYF. In nucleotides, the CDR3 is TGTGCCAGCAGGCCCCCCCTAGCTGATACGCAGTATTTT. This chain uses TRBV25-1 with TRBJ2-3; perhaps TRBD2 as D (5 bases). The CDR3 has 13 residues. CDR1 is MGHDK and CDR2 is SYGVNS in the germline V gene. V lost 6 bases, J lost 6 bases, and 13 bases lay in between. Drawing the rest from reference TRBV25-1 and TRBJ2-3, the complete variable domain is EADIYQTPRYLVIGTGKKITLECSQTMGHDKMYWYQQDPGMELHLIHYSYGVNSTEKGDLSSESTVSRIRTEHFPLTLESARPSHTSQYLCASRPPLADTQYFGPGTRLTVL.

V gene TRBV12-3 or TRBV12-4 combines with J gene TRBJ2-5, with 7 bases lining up with TRBD1. The junction had 6 bases not matched to a gene; V was cut back by 6 bases and J by 5 bases. The CDR3 has 13 residues. The CDR3 DNA is TGTGCCAGCAGACCTACAGGGGTGGAGACCCAGTACTTC. Translating gives CASRPTGVETQYF.

The rearrangement joins TRBV15 to TRBJ2-2, with D unresolved. There are 13 residues in the CDR3. Germline V gene sequence: CDR1 LNHNV, CDR2 YYDKDF (reference sequence). Trimming shortened V by 0 bases and J by 6 bases, and 5 bases separated the two germline ends. CDR3 sequence: CATSRDAPGELFF. In DNA form, the CDR3 reads TGTGCCACCAGCAGAGATGCCCCCGGGGAGCTGTTTTTT.

V gene TRBV29-1 combines with J gene TRBJ2-3, with TRBD2 matching over 9 bases. The CDR3 totals 18 residues. The germline CDR1 and CDR2 sequences are SQVTM and ANQGSEA. J lost 4 bases, V lost 4 bases, and 18 bases had no gene match. The CDR3: CSVVAREGREGPPDTQYF. In DNA form, the CDR3 reads TGCAGCGTTGTTGCGCGGGAGGGCCGTGAAGGTCCCCCAGATACGCAGTATTTT.

The chain recombines TRBV3-1 with TRBJ2-1; D is unresolved. There are 16 residues in the CDR3. In germline, CDR1 is LGHDT, CDR2 YNNKEL (reference sequence). The V gene lost 2 bases and the J gene lost 0 bases, with 11 bases spanning the gap. CDR3 in amino acids: CASSQRPSGSYNEQFF. DNA for the CDR3: TGTGCCAGCAGCCAAAGACCGTCAGGCTCCTACAATGAGCAGTTCTTC.

Only one count was recorded for this clonotype. V usage is TRBV5-1 and J usage is TRBJ2-1, with 13 bases fitting TRBD2. The length of the CDR3 is 16 residues. Germline lookup yields CDR1 SGHRS and CDR2 YFSETQ. The V gene end was trimmed by 4 bases and the J gene end by 9 bases; junction bases not matched to a gene: 10. DNA for the CDR3: TGCGCCAGCAGCGCCGGGACTAGCGGGAACTGGGCTGAGCAGTTCTTC. Amino acids: CASSAGTSGNWAEQFF.